Following are 30 T cell receptor beta chains from one sample sequenced in a study of spatial heterogeneity in lung cancer. Time point in this sample: blood at routine non-recurrence follow-up after resection. The authors sequenced whole RNA from tumor, nontumor lung or frozen PBMC without sorting. TCRdb reanalysed the 5' RACE reads using MiXCR and keeps one entry per CDR3 protein. The repertoire consists of about 120,000 distinct CDR3 sequences, with about 12% occurring once and the leading ten covering roughly 15%. The sequences come from PBMCs, collected at follow-up. The receptors were gathered from a male donor with early-stage non-small cell lung cancer.

The chain has TRBV11-2 and TRBJ2-1, with 9 positions matching TRBD1. The CDR3 has 17 residues. Unmatched junction bases numbered 19, after V lost 4 bases and J lost 12 bases. Germline V gives CDR1 SGHAT, CDR2 FQNNGV. The CDR3 protein is CASSSFFRDRASNGQFF. The CDR3 nucleotides are TGTGCCAGCAGCTCATTTTTTAGGGACAGGGCCTCCAACGGGCAGTTCTTC.

This chain connects TRBV10-3 to TRBJ2-2, with D perhaps being TRBD1 or TRBD2 (5 bases each). The CDR3 has 16 amino acids. Germline CDR1 is ENHRY and CDR2 is SYGVKD. The V end lost 6 bases, the J end lost 0 bases, and 14 bases lay between the germline ends. The CDR3 loop is CAIRGLGTPNTGELFF. The CDR3 coding sequence is TGTGCCATCAGGGGGCTGGGGACGCCGAACACCGGGGAGCTGTTTTTT.

The sample holds many counts of this clonotype. This chain links TRBV9 with TRBJ2-2, with 9 nucleotides matching TRBD2. Germline CDR1 and CDR2: SGDLS and YYNGEE. Losses at the gene ends were 0 bases for V and 4 bases for J; bases not matched to a gene: 10. The CDR3 is 18 residues long. The CDR3 DNA is TGTGCCAGCAGCGTAGGTCCTTCGGCGGGGGGGCCCACCGGGGAGCTGTTTTTT. It encodes CASSVGPSAGGPTGELFF.

This clonotype turned up a few times. The V and J genes are TRBV27 and TRBJ2-7; tentatively, D is TRBD1 or TRBD2 (5 bases each). Germline CDR1 MNHEY, CDR2 SMNVEV (reference sequence). This CDR3 comprises 14 residues. Trimming removed 3 bases from V and 2 bases from J, with 11 bases in between. The chain's CDR3 is CASSFGTQTYEQYF. The CDR3 DNA follows: TGTGCCAGCAGTTTCGGGACCCAAACCTACGAGCAGTACTTC.

There are many counts of this clonotype. The V call is TRBV20-1, the J call TRBJ1-1, with 10 nucleotides matching TRBD1. Trimming cost V 7 bases and J 3 bases; bases outside gene matches: 5. The CDR3 is 13 residues long. CDR1 DFQATT and CDR2 SNEGSKA come from the germline V gene (reference sequence). Here the CDR3 reads CSGDRGWDTEAFF. CDR3 sequence (DNA): TGCAGTGGGGACAGGGGATGGGACACTGAAGCTTTCTTT.

This clonotype was counted ten times or more. The CDR3: CASSEGQRLNTEAFF. The CDR3 region has the DNA TGTGCCAGCAGCGAGGGACAGCGGTTGAACACTGAAGCTTTCTTT. V gene TRBV9 combines with J gene TRBJ1-1, with 7 bases that match TRBD1. This CDR3 contains 15 residues. J gave up 0 bases and V 3 bases, and 5 bases lay outside the gene matches. Germline loops: CDR1 SGDLS, CDR2 YYNGEE.

This clonotype was seen only a few times. The chain uses TRBV9 and TRBJ1-5, with D possibly being TRBD1 (5 bases). The CDR3 length is 14 residues. The V gene's germline CDR1 is SGDLS and CDR2 YYNGEE. Trimming left V 0 bases short and J 7 bases short, with 11 bases between. CDR3 sequence (DNA): TGTGCCAGCAGCGTAGGAGGGGCGAGCCAGCCCCAGCATTTT. Amino acids: CASSVGGASQPQHF.

This clonotype occurred many times. The chain recombines TRBV10-3 with TRBJ2-1; 12 positions match TRBD1. In germline, CDR1 is ENHRY, CDR2 SYGVKD. This CDR3 is 17 amino acids long. Trimming took 5 bases from V and 7 from J; bases not matched to a gene: 12. The DNA for the CDR3 is TGTGCCATCAGTTTCTCCCCGGGACAGGGGGCTAGGAATGAGCAGTTCTTC. Translated: CAISFSPGQGARNEQFF.

The sample holds many counts of this clonotype. The rearrangement links TRBV18 to TRBJ1-5, with D uncertain. The CDR3 is made up of 13 amino acids. V lost 2 bases and J 5 bases, leaving 7 bases between the germline ends. The germline V gene has CDR1 KGHSH and CDR2 LQKENI. DNA for the CDR3: TGTGCCAGCTCACCAGGGGAGGATCAGCCCCAGCATTTT. It translates to CASSPGEDQPQHF.

Only a few counts were recorded for this clonotype. This chain links TRBV7-2 with TRBJ1-1, with 7 bases lining up with TRBD1. The V and J ends lost 4 bases and 7 bases, in that order; junction bases with no gene match: 6. Germline V gives CDR1 SGHTA, CDR2 FQGNSA. CDR3 size: 13 residues. The CDR3 loop reads CASSSATGFEAFF. The DNA of the CDR3 is TGTGCCAGCAGCTCCGCGACAGGGTTTGAAGCTTTCTTT.

In its sample, this clonotype was seen a few times. The chain combines TRBV5-1 with TRBJ2-7, with 8 bases that match TRBD1. Germline V lookup: CDR1 SGHRS, CDR2 YFSETQ. CDR3 length: 15 amino acids. The V and J ends lost 0 bases and 4 bases, in that order; junction bases with no gene match: 6. The CDR3 spells CASSLEAGGRYEQYF. The CDR3 region has the DNA TGCGCCAGCAGCTTGGAGGCAGGGGGCAGGTACGAGCAGTACTTC. Full variable domain (missing parts from reference TRBV5-1 and TRBJ2-7): KAGVTQTPRYLIKTRGQQVTLSCSPISGHRSVSWYQQTPGQGLQFLFEYFSETQRNKGNFPGRFSGRQFSNSRSEMNVSTLELGDSALYLCASSLEAGGRYEQYFGPGTRLTVT.

This clonotype was seen at least ten times. This rearrangement joins TRBV20-1 to TRBJ1-2, with 11 bases lining up with TRBD1. In germline, CDR1 is DFQATT, CDR2 SNEGSKA (reference sequence). This CDR3 has 12 residues. J was trimmed by 7 bases and V by 4 bases; bases with no gene match: 2. The CDR3: CSATDRGLGYTF. The CDR3 coding sequence is TGCAGTGCTACGGACAGGGGGCTTGGCTACACCTTC.

This clonotype has at least ten counts. V usage is TRBV2 and J usage is TRBJ1-5; the match to TRBD1 covers 7 bases. V lost 4 bases, J lost 6 bases, and 3 bases stayed unmatched. The CDR3 has 13 residues. Per the germline V gene, CDR1 is SNHLY and CDR2 is FYNNEI. The CDR3 is CASSGQGRQPQHF. DNA of the CDR3: TGTGCCAGCAGTGGACAGGGACGTCAGCCCCAGCATTTT.

Only a few counts were recorded for this clonotype. The chain employs TRBV3-1 and TRBJ1-4; D may be TRBD1 (6 bases). The germline gives CDR1 LGHDT, CDR2 YNNKEL (reference sequence). Trimming removed 3 bases at V and 8 bases at J, with 13 bases between. This CDR3 is built from 14 residues. The CDR3 DNA reads TGTGCCAGCAGCCATGGGGGGCAGGAAGAAAAACTGTTTTTT. Protein sequence: CASSHGGQEEKLFF.

J is TRBJ1-6 and V is TRBV10-3; D not certain. The germline V gene encodes CDR1 ENHRY and CDR2 SYGVKD. This CDR3 is 15 amino acids long. Trimming removed 0 bases from V and 7 bases from J, with 10 bases in between. CDR3 coding DNA: TGTGCCATCAGTGAGTCGCGGCGAGACAATTCACCCCTCCACTTT. It translates to CAISESRRDNSPLHF.

This chain connects TRBV7-6 to TRBJ2-2; TRBD2 agrees at 9 bases. The V gene's germline CDR1 is SGHVS and CDR2 FNYEAQ. The CDR3 is 14 amino acids. Trimming cost V 2 bases and J 7 bases; bases outside gene matches: 2. CDR3 sequence: CASSLLAGDGELFF. The CDR3 nucleotides read TGTGCCAGCAGCTTATTAGCGGGGGACGGGGAGCTGTTTTTT. Looking up the rest from reference TRBV7-6 and TRBJ2-2 gives the full variable domain: GAGVSQSPRYKVTKRGQDVALRCDPISGHVSLYWYRQALGQGPEFLTYFNYEAQQDKSGLPNDRFSAERPEGSISTLTIQRTEQRDSAMYRCASSLLAGDGELFFGEGSRLTVL.

This CDR3 is CASSYGGAPYNEQFF. The CDR3 nucleotides are TGTGCCAGCAGTTATGGGGGGGCCCCTTACAATGAGCAGTTCTTC. The rearrangement uses TRBV6-2 or TRBV6-3 and TRBJ2-1; D perhaps matches TRBD2 (7 bases). The germline gives CDR1 MNHEY, CDR2 SVGEGT. CDR3 length: 15 residues. V was pared by 3 bases and J by 4 bases, with 13 bases between.

This clonotype has only one observation. The chain employs TRBV4-3 and TRBJ2-2; possible D gene TRBD1, 5 bases. The CDR3 spans 16 residues. Germline V gene lookup returns CDR1 LGHNA and CDR2 YSLEER. The V gene lost 1 base and the J gene lost 0 bases, with 9 bases spanning the gap. This CDR3 is CASSQAPGTNTGELFF. Written as DNA, the CDR3 is TGCGCCAGCAGCCAAGCGCCAGGGACGAACACCGGGGAGCTGTTTTTT.

This sequence joins TRBV7-3 and TRBJ1-4, with no clear D. CDR3 length equals 12 residues. V was clipped by 5 bases and J by 8 bases, with 9 bases between them. CDR1 and CDR2 from the germline V gene are SGHTA and FQGTGA. The CDR3 region is CASSLEIEKLFF. CDR3 sequence (DNA): TGTGCCAGCAGCCTTGAGATCGAAAAACTGTTTTTT.

The DNA of the CDR3 is TGTGCCAGCAGCCCCAGGACAGGGGTCGGCAATCAGCCCCAGCATTTT. Amino acid sequence: CASSPRTGVGNQPQHF. This sequence joins TRBV5-6 and TRBJ1-5; TRBD1 matches 9 bases. The CDR3 covers 16 residues. Trimming at V came to 4 bases and at J to 2 bases, leaving 7 bases not matched to a gene. Germline V gene data show CDR1 as SGHDT and CDR2 as YYEEEE. Full variable domain (rest looked up from reference TRBV5-6 and TRBJ1-5): DAGVTQSPTHLIKTRGQQVTLRCSPKSGHDTVSWYQQALGQGPQFIFQYYEEEERQRGNFPDRFSGHQFPNYSSELNVNALLLGDSALYLCASSPRTGVGNQPQHFGDGTRLSIL.

This clonotype was counted many times. The chain is built from TRBV4-3 and TRBJ2-7; TRBD1 aligns across 8 bases. V dropped 3 bases and J dropped 3; count of bases not matched to a gene: 10. Germline CDR1 is LGHNA and CDR2 is YSLEER. The CDR3 has 16 residues. In DNA, the CDR3 is TGCGCCAGCAGCCACTCTCCCGGGACAGGAAACTACGAGCAGTACTTC. Amino acids: CASSHSPGTGNYEQYF.

This clonotype appeared a few times. The chain combines TRBV24-1 with TRBJ2-7; the match to TRBD1 covers 8 bases. The CDR3 length is 14 residues. The V gene's germline CDR1 is KGHDR and CDR2 SFDVKD. V trimming: 4 bases; J trimming: 2 bases; junction bases outside the gene matches: 3. CDR3 in amino acids: CATSEGQGAYEQYF. Here the CDR3 DNA reads TGTGCCACCAGTGAAGGACAGGGCGCCTACGAGCAGTACTTC.

The chain employs TRBV4-3 and TRBJ2-5; D not certain. CDR1 and CDR2 from the germline V gene are LGHNA and YSLEER. CDR3 length equals 13 residues. V was clipped by 1 base and J by 3 bases, with 6 bases between them. The CDR3 DNA sequence: TGCGCCAGCAGCCAAGCGGCGGAAGAGACCCAGTACTTC. It yields the protein CASSQAAEETQYF.

This clonotype was seen at least ten times. V gene TRBV6-5 combines with J gene TRBJ1-1, with 7 bases that match TRBD1. Germline CDR1 MNHEY, CDR2 SVGAGI. This CDR3 is 13 amino acids long. V lost 7 bases, J lost 0 bases, and 2 bases stayed unmatched. Here the CDR3 DNA reads TGTGCCAGCACGGGACAGTTGAACACTGAAGCTTTCTTT. Translation: CASTGQLNTEAFF.

This clonotype showed up just a few times. V is TRBV27 and J is TRBJ2-1; D is undetermined. V gave up 2 bases and J gave up 8 bases, with 13 bases separating them. CDR1 MNHEY and CDR2 SMNVEV come from the germline V gene (reference sequence). This CDR3 comprises 14 residues. The CDR3 region is CASSLTHKYDEQFF. The CDR3 DNA is TGTGCCAGCAGTTTAACACACAAGTACGATGAGCAGTTCTTC.

The V call is TRBV20-1, the J call TRBJ2-2; TRBD2 matches at 9 bases. The CDR3 is made up of 15 amino acids. Germline V lookup: CDR1 DFQATT, CDR2 SNEGSKA (reference sequence). J lost 4 bases, V lost 3 bases, and 6 bases had no gene match. This CDR3 is CSASASGDVTGELFF. The CDR3 DNA follows: TGCAGTGCTAGTGCTAGCGGGGACGTCACCGGGGAGCTGTTTTTT.

The chain employs TRBV25-1 and TRBJ2-7; weak D call: TRBD2 (6 bases). Between the trimmed V and J ends, which lost 3 bases and 0 bases, there was a span of 6 bases. CDR1 and CDR2 (germline): MGHDK, SYGVNS. The CDR3 has 13 residues. CDR3 bases: TGTGCCAGCAGTGAGGGGGGCTCCTACGAGCAGTACTTC. This sequence encodes CASSEGGSYEQYF.

This clonotype was recorded many times. The rearrangement uses TRBV27 and TRBJ2-7; 10 positions agree with TRBD1. CDR1 and CDR2 from the germline V gene are MNHEY and SMNVEV (reference sequence). The CDR3 is made up of 12 amino acids. V lost 8 bases and J lost 2; bases outside the gene matches: 0. CDR3 nucleotides: TGTGCCAGCGGGACAGGGGCCTACGAGCAGTACTTC. Translation: CASGTGAYEQYF.

In its sample, this clonotype was seen many times. This chain's CDR3 is CSAQGPFGNEQFF. The DNA for the CDR3 is TGCAGTGCTCAGGGCCCATTCGGCAATGAGCAGTTCTTC. The genes are TRBV20-1 and TRBJ2-1; D is perhaps TRBD1 (5 bases). Germline V gene data show CDR1 as DFQATT and CDR2 as SNEGSKA (reference sequence). There are 13 residues in the CDR3. The V gene lost 5 bases and the J gene lost 6 bases, with 14 bases spanning the gap.

This clonotype was found many times. V is TRBV11-3 and J is TRBJ2-2; D could derive from TRBD1 or TRBD2 (5 bases each). The V gene lost 5 bases and the J gene lost 0 bases, with 13 bases spanning the gap. Germline V gene data show CDR1 as SGHNT and CDR2 as YENEEA. The CDR3 length is 16 residues. The chain's CDR3 is CASSSYEGPNTGELFF. Here the CDR3 DNA reads TGTGCCAGCAGCAGCTATGAGGGACCGAACACCGGGGAGCTGTTTTTT.